This TCR beta chain is drawn from a study of blood T cells in healthy people across ages. A second roughly 6 to 11 cycle PCR used barcoded and J-beta primers. MiXCR was run by TCRdb on the 5' RACE reads, yielding one entry per CDR3 protein. The table has fewer than 900,000 distinct CDR3 sequences, approximately 39% seen once. Isolation yielded PBMCs, at least 7 million per sample, in every case. The material sequenced was blood. This receptor was identified in a woman aged 60-70 years in good health.

The CDR3 region is CASSQSGQSGNTIYF. Written as DNA, the CDR3 is TGCGCCAGCAGCCAATCCGGACAGTCTGGAAACACCATATATTTT. V usage is TRBV4-1 and J usage is TRBJ1-3, with D perhaps matching TRBD1 (6 bases). This CDR3 is built from 15 residues. The germline V gene has CDR1 MGHRA and CDR2 YSYEKL. V shed 2 bases and J shed 1 base, with 9 bases lying between them.